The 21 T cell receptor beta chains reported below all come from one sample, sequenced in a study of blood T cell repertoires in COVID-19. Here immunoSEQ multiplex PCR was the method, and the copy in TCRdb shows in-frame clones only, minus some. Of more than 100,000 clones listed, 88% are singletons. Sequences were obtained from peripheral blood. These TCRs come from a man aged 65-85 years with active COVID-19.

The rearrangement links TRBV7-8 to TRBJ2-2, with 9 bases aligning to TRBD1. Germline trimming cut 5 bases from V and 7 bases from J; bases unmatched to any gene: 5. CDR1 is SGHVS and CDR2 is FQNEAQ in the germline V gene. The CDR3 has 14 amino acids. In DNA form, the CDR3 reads TGTGCCAGCAGCCAGACAGGGGGGAACGGGGAGCTGTTTTTT. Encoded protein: CASSQTGGNGELFF. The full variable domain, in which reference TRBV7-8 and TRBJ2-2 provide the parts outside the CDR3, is GAGVSQSPRYKVAKRGQDVALRCDPISGHVSLFWYQQALGQGPEFLTYFQNEAQLDKSGLPSDRFFAERPEGSVSTLKIQRTQQEDSAVYLCASSQTGGNGELFFGEGSRLTVL.

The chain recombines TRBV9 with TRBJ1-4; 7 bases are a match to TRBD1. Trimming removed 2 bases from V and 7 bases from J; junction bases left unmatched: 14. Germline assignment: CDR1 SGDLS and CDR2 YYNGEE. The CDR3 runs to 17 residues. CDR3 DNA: TGTGCCAGCAGCGTGGGGACAGCTTTTCTTGGGCTTGAAAAACTGTTTTTT. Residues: CASSVGTAFLGLEKLFF.

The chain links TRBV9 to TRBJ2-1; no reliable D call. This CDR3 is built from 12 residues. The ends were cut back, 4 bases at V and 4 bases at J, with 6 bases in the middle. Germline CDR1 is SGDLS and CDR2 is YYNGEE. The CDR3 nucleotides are TGTGCCAGCAGCTTCGGGTACAATGAGCAGTTCTTC. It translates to CASSFGYNEQFF.

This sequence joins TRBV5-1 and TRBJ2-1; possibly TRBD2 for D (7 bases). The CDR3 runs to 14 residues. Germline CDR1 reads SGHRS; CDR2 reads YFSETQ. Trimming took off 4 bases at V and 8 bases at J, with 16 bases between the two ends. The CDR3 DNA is TGCGCCAGCAGCCGACTAGGGGGGGCGCATGAGCAGTTCTTC. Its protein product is CASSRLGGAHEQFF.

The CDR3 sequence: CASSPGQGRGIGGYTF. The CDR3 DNA reads TGTGCCAGCAGCCCGGGACAGGGAAGGGGGATAGGTGGCTACACCTTC. V and J are TRBV3-1 (or the pseudogene TRBV3-2) and TRBJ1-2, with TRBD1 identical over 9 bases. The CDR3 runs to 16 residues. Germline CDR1 and CDR2: LGHDT and YNNKEL (reference sequence). Trimming at V came to 4 bases and at J to 7 bases, leaving 13 bases not matched to a gene.

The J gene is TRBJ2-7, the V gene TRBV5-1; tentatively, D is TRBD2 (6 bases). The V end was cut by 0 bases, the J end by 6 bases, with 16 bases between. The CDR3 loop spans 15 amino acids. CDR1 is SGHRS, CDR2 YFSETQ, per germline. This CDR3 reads CASSLAEIGGAEQYF. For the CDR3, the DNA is TGCGCCAGCAGCTTGGCCGAGATTGGAGGGGCCGAGCAGTACTTC.

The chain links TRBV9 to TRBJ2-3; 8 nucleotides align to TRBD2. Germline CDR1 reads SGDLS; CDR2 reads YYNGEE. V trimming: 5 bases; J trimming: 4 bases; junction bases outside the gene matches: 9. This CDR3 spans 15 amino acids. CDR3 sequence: CASSQAGAWADTQYF. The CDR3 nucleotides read TGTGCCAGCAGTCAAGCGGGAGCATGGGCAGATACGCAGTATTTT.

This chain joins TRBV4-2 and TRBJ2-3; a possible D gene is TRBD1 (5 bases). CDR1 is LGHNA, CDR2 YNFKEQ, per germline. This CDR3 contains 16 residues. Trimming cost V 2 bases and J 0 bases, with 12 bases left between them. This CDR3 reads CASSQSRGTSTDTQYF. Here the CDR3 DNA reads TGTGCCAGCAGCCAATCAAGGGGTACTAGCACAGATACGCAGTATTTT.

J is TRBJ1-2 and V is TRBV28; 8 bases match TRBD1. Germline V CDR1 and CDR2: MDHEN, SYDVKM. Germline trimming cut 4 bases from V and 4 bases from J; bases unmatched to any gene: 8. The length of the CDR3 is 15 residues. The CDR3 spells CASSSPRTGPYGYTF. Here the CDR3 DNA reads TGTGCCAGCAGTTCCCCGCGGACAGGGCCCTATGGCTACACCTTC.

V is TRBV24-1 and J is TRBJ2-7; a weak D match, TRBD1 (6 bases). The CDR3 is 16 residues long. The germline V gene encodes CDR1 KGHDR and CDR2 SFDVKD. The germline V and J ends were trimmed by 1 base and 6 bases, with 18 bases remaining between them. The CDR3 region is CATSDLENQGPIEQYF. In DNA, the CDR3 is TGTGCCACCAGTGATTTAGAAAATCAGGGGCCCATCGAGCAGTACTTC.

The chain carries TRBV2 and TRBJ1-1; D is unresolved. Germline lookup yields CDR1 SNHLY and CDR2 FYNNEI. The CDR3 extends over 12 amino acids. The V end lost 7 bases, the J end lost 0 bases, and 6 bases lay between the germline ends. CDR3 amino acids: CASKLLNTEAFF. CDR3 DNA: TGTGCCAGCAAGCTTCTGAACACTGAAGCTTTCTTT.

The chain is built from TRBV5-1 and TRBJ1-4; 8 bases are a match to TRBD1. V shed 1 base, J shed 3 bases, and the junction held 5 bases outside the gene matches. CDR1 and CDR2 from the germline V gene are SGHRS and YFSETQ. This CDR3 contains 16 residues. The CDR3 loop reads CASSLNGGQANEKLFF. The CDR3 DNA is TGCGCCAGCAGCTTGAACGGGGGACAGGCTAATGAAAAACTGTTTTTT.

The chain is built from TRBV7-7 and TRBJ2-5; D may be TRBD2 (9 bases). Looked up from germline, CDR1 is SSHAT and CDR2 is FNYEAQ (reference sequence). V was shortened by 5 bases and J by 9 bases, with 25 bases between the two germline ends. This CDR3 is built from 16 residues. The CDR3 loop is CASSTGTSQTGGAQYF. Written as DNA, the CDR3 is TGTGCCAGCAGCACCGGGACTAGCCAAACAGGGGGGGCCCAGTACTTC.

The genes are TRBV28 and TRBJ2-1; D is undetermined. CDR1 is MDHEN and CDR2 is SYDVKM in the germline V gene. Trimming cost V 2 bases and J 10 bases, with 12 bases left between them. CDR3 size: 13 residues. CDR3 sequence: CASSLPSFGEQFF. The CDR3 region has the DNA TGTGCCAGCAGTTTACCGTCTTTCGGGGAGCAGTTCTTC.

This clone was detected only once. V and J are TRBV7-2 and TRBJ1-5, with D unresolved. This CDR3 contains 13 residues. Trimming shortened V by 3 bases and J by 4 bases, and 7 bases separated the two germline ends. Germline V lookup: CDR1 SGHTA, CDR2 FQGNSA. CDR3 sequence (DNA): TGTGCCAGCAGCTTTTCGGGGAATCAGCCCCAGCATTTT. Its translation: CASSFSGNQPQHF. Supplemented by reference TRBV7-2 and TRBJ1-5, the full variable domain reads GAGVSQSPSNKVTEKGKDVELRCDPISGHTALYWYRQSLGQGLEFLIYFQGNSAPDKSGLPSDRFSAERTGGSVSTLTIQRTQQEDSAVYLCASSFSGNQPQHFGDGTRLSIL.

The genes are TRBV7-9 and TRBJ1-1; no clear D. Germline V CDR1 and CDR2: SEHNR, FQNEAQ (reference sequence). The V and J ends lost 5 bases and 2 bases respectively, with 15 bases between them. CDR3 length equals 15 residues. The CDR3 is CASSKEQNSNTEAFF. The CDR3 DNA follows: TGTGCCAGCAGCAAGGAACAGAACTCAAACACTGAAGCTTTCTTT.

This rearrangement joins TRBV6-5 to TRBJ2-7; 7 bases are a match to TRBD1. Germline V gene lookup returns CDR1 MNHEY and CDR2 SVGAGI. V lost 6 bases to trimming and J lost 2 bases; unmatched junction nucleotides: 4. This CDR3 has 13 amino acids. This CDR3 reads CASSPGQTYEQYF. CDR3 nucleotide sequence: TGTGCCAGCAGCCCGGGACAGACCTACGAGCAGTACTTC.

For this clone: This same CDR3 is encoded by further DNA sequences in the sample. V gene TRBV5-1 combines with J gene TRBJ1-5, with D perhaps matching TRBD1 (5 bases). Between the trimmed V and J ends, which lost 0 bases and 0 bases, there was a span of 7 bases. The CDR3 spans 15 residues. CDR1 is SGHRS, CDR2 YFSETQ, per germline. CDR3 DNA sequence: TGCGCCAGCAGCTTGGAGGGACTTAGCAATCAGCCCCAGCATTTT. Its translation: CASSLEGLSNQPQHF.

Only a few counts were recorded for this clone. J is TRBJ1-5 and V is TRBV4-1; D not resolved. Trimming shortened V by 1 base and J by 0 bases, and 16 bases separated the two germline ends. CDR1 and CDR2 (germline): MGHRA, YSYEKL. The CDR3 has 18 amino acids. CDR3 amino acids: CASSQGKVGLPSNQPQHF. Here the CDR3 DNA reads TGCGCCAGCAGCCAAGGAAAGGTTGGACTTCCTAGCAATCAGCCCCAGCATTTT.

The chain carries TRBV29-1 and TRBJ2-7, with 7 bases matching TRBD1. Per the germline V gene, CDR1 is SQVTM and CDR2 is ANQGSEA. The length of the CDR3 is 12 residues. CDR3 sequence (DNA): TGCACCGCCTCCAGGGGGTCCTACGAGCAGTACTTC. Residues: CTASRGSYEQYF.

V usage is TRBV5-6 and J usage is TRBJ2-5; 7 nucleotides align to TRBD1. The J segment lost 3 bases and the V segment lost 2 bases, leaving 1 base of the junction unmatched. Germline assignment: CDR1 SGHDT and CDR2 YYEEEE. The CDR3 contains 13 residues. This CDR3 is CASSFGQEETQYF. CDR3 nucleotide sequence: TGTGCCAGCAGCTTCGGACAGGAAGAGACCCAGTACTTC.